The present T cell receptor (beta chain) was sequenced within a study of blood T cell repertoires in COVID-19 (dated by TCRdb to the early 2020s). Background on the whole study: Samples covering the acute and convalescent phases of COVID-19 were provided by collaborators in the United States, Italy and Spain. The material from the prospective study consisted of cDNA or gDNA derived from T cells, B-cell-depleted T cells, or PBMCs. Subjects who had been exposed to COVID-19, were actively infected with it, or had recovered from it provided the deeply sampled blood TCRbeta repertoires that made up the dataset. The repertoires were released in a freely available public database meant as a resource for research on the immune response to SARS-CoV-2. The samples were drawn from two sources: the first 160 participants of the ongoing ImmuneRACE study, and 1,000 to 1,500 subjects contributed by 6 global collaborators. Sample metadata almost always included a de-identified subject ID, COVID-19 status, age in years and sex. Where available, HLA class I and class II types were taken from metadata supplied by the sample provider and were not determined by assay-based typing. The full study reports these points: The quantity of clinical and demographic metadata differed by source and by participant and was supplied without curation.

The collaborating institutions used their own protocols to collect whole blood in K2EDTA tubes. For TCRbeta analysis, collaborators shipped samples in one of three forms: frozen whole blood, isolated PBMCs, or DNA extracted from either of those sample types. TCRbeta CDR3 regions were amplified from genomic DNA by means of the immunoSEQ Assay, a bias-controlled multiplex PCR. The study's processing was this. Nucleated cell counts per sample were estimated from amplification of reference gene primers within the assay. Sequence reads were collapsed and filtered to measure the absolute abundance of every unique TCRbeta CDR3 rearrangement. For each sample, productive Simpson clonality was calculated as the square root of Simpson's diversity index over productive rearrangements. TCRdb stores this immuneACCESS table with in-frame sequences only. Part of the clones is absent; in the studies checked, under half of the shortfall reflects unresolved V genes, and no reason is known for the rest. V and J calls and clone size are those listed in that table; D and trimming were worked out from the DNA. A total of 40,000 to 50,000 clones appear in this sample, nearly 90% of them only once. About 6.1% of the sample is taken by the ten largest.

As to this clone: Its antigen is still unknown. No clone much larger than this one lies a single base away; base qualities are absent.

CDR1 and CDR2 were assigned from the germline V gene (reference sequence) as MNHEY and SMNVEV. The junction shows trimming of 3 bases on V and 2 bases on J, plus 11 bases between the germline ends. The CDR3, cysteine through phenylalanine, is 14 amino acids long. Only the CDR3 part of the read is kept: 42 bases, read in frame from the first base. The sequencing sample was made of peripheral blood. Here the chain combines TRBV27 and TRBJ2-7; TRBD2 could be the D gene, as 6 bases match. The clonotype was recovered from a human donor in a cohort sampled during active COVID-19. The CDR3 here reads CASSFAGSPYEQYF. The nucleotide sequence is given as TGTGCCAGCAGTTTTGCCGGGAGTCCCTACGAGCAGTACTTC.